These 14 T cell receptor beta chains share one sample of origin, sequenced in a study of blood T cell repertoires in COVID-19. Assay used: immunoSEQ multiplex PCR; TCRdb lists only in-frame clones, some missing. The data hold some 85,000 clones, with about 70% observed a single time. The sequencing sample was made of peripheral blood. The receptors derive from a woman of 80 years or more with active or convalescent COVID-19.

This clone was seen more than once but under ten times. The chain carries TRBV19 and TRBJ1-5, with 10 bases matching TRBD1. The CDR3 is 15 amino acids. Losses at the gene ends were 5 bases for V and 6 bases for J; bases not matched to a gene: 7. Germline CDR1 LNHDA, CDR2 SQIVND (reference sequence). CDR3 loop: CASSSRTGGGQPQHF. The CDR3 coding sequence is TGTGCCAGTAGTTCTCGGACAGGGGGAGGTCAGCCCCAGCATTTT.

The chain links TRBV5-6 to TRBJ2-2, with a possible D match to TRBD2 (5 bases). The germline V gene has CDR1 SGHDT and CDR2 YYEEEE. Deletions cut 5 bases from V and 0 bases from J, with 20 bases between. This CDR3 contains 18 residues. The CDR3 bases are TGTGCCAGCAGACCCACGAGGAGGAAAGCGGCGAACACCGGGGAGCTGTTTTTT. It encodes CASRPTRRKAANTGELFF.

The gene calls are TRBV6-5 and TRBJ2-7; D is possibly TRBD1 (6 bases). This CDR3 region has 13 residues. V lost 5 bases and J lost 0, with 8 bases in between. Germline assignment: CDR1 MNHEY and CDR2 SVGAGI. The CDR3 here is CASSRTASYEQYF. CDR3 coding DNA: TGTGCCAGCAGTCGGACAGCCTCCTACGAGCAGTACTTC.

This clone was recorded a few times. The chain's CDR3 is CASRLNSGGTGNTIYF. In DNA form, the CDR3 reads TGTGCCAGCAGACTAAATTCAGGGGGCACTGGAAACACCATATATTTT. V gene TRBV2 combines with J gene TRBJ1-3; 8 bases map to TRBD1. The CDR3 has 16 amino acids. V dropped 6 bases and J dropped 2; count of bases not matched to a gene: 9. Germline CDR1 reads SNHLY; CDR2 reads FYNNEI.

The chain combines TRBV5-1 with TRBJ2-7; a weak D match, TRBD2 (5 bases). There are 14 residues in the CDR3. V lost 4 bases to trimming and J lost 3 bases, with 14 bases between them. The V gene's germline CDR1 is SGHRS and CDR2 YFSETQ. Here the CDR3 DNA reads TGCGCCAGCAGCCCATTCGAGACTAACTACGAGCAGTACTTC. Encoded protein: CASSPFETNYEQYF. Variable domain in full (rest from reference TRBV5-1 and TRBJ2-7): KAGVTQTPRYLIKTRGQQVTLSCSPISGHRSVSWYQQTPGQGLQFLFEYFSETQRNKGNFPGRFSGRQFSNSRSEMNVSTLELGDSALYLCASSPFETNYEQYFGPGTRLTVT.

The chain couples TRBV2 to TRBJ1-1, with 7 bases matching TRBD1. This CDR3 has 12 residues. Germline V CDR1 and CDR2: SNHLY, FYNNEI. V was clipped by 5 bases and J by 5 bases; unmatched bases: 2. CDR3 DNA sequence: TGTGCCAGCAGTTCACAGGGGACTGAAGCTTTCTTT. Its translation: CASSSQGTEAFF.

V gene TRBV9 combines with J gene TRBJ2-3, with 9 bases lining up with TRBD2. The ends lost 0 bases at V and 2 bases at J; junction bases unmatched: 13. Germline V gives CDR1 SGDLS, CDR2 YYNGEE. The CDR3 is 19 amino acids. The CDR3 here is CASSVEASGGLTYTDTQYF. The CDR3 coding sequence is TGTGCCAGCAGCGTAGAAGCGAGCGGGGGGCTTACATACACAGATACGCAGTATTTT. Using reference TRBV9 and TRBJ2-3 for the parts outside the CDR3, the full variable domain is DSGVTQTPKHLITATGQRVTLRCSPRSGDLSVYWYQQSLDQGLQFLIQYYNGEERAKGNILERFSAQQFPDLHSELNLSSLELGDSALYFCASSVEASGGLTYTDTQYFGPGTRLTVL.

CDR3 in DNA: TGTGCCAGCAGCTTTGGGACAGGACGAGGCTATGGCTACACCTTC. It codes for CASSFGTGRGYGYTF. The chain recombines TRBV7-2 with TRBJ1-2; 8 bases line up with TRBD1. V trimming: 3 bases; J trimming: 4 bases; junction bases outside the gene matches: 7. The V gene's germline CDR1 is SGHTA and CDR2 FQGNSA. The CDR3 consists of 15 residues.

This clone has more than one count but fewer than ten. The chain couples TRBV10-2 to TRBJ1-5; D remains unclear. The CDR3 totals 15 residues. Germline V gene data show CDR1 as WSHSY and CDR2 as SAAADI. The V end lost 3 bases, the J end lost 5 bases, and 14 bases lay between the germline ends. DNA for the CDR3: TGCGCCAGCAGTGATTTAGCCCTCCCCCATCAGCCCCAGCATTTT. This translates into CASSDLALPHQPQHF.

The V gene is TRBV6-5, the J gene TRBJ1-6; D gene uncertain. The V end lost 3 bases, the J end lost 10 bases, and 13 bases lay between the germline ends. The CDR3 runs 14 residues. Looked up from germline, CDR1 is MNHEY and CDR2 is SVGAGI. Here the CDR3 reads CASSYSGVGSPLHF. The CDR3 DNA follows: TGTGCCAGCAGTTATTCCGGGGTTGGGTCACCCCTCCACTTT.

For the CDR3, the DNA is TGTGCCAGCAGCCATGCCGGGGGAAACACCATATATTTT. This gives the protein CASSHAGGNTIYF. The rearrangement links TRBV14 to TRBJ1-3; D uncertain. The V and J ends lost 3 bases and 4 bases respectively, with 7 bases between them. Germline V gives CDR1 SGHDN, CDR2 FVKESK. This CDR3 contains 13 residues.

V gene TRBV14 combines with J gene TRBJ2-3; D not resolved. The CDR3 has 12 residues. V lost 0 bases and J lost 4, with 2 bases in between. Germline loops: CDR1 SGHDN, CDR2 FVKESK. The CDR3 DNA reads as TGTGCCAGCAGCCAAGACGCAGATACGCAGTATTTT. Protein product: CASSQDADTQYF.

The V gene is TRBV28, the J gene TRBJ1-1; no firm D call. The CDR3 has 15 residues. Trimming pared 7 bases from V and 0 bases from J, leaving 15 bases between. The germline CDR1 and CDR2 sequences are MDHEN and SYDVKM. CDR3 loop: CASIVFSGLNTEAFF. CDR3 DNA sequence: TGTGCCAGCATTGTATTCAGTGGTCTGAACACTGAAGCTTTCTTT.

The gene calls are TRBV9 and TRBJ2-1; D perhaps matches TRBD1 (6 bases). The V gene's germline CDR1 is SGDLS and CDR2 YYNGEE. V lost 0 bases and J lost 2, with 12 bases in between. The CDR3 totals 16 residues. DNA of the CDR3: TGTGCCAGCAGCGTAGGTGGCAGGGGTACCTACAATGAGCAGTTCTTC. Translation gives CASSVGGRGTYNEQFF.